Listed here is a single TCR beta chain. Replicate PCRs for sorted subsets used approximately 190 ng DNA; this equaled 30,000 to 35,000 T cell genomes. Generated by immunoSEQ multiplex PCR, the TCRdb table keeps only in-frame clones and is missing some. The sample holds about 820,000 clones, over 90% seen once. These data are taken from a study of shared clonotypes between healthy human individuals. Looked up from germline, CDR1 is SGDLS and CDR2 is YYNGEE. This CDR3 region has 16 residues. Losses at the gene ends were 0 bases for V and 2 bases for J; bases not matched to a gene: 5. Positive CCR7 selection of CD45RO-negative cells yielded the naive CD8 cells, and terminally differentiated effector memory CD45RA+ cells were excluded.

The V gene is TRBV9, the J gene TRBJ2-3; 8 bases line up with TRBD1. Specimen: naive CD8+ T cells sorted from blood. The clonotype originates from a young man in good health. In DNA, the CDR3 is TGTGCCAGCAGCGTAGGGACAGGGAAACTCACAGATACGCAGTATTTT. Translating gives CASSVGTGKLTDTQYF.